The clone carrying this T cell receptor beta chain came up once. Its antigen remains unidentified. TCRdb's table, derived via immunoSEQ multiplex PCR, lists solely in-frame clones and lacks some. The sample lists 110,000 to 150,000 clones, 90% to 95% seen once, with 3.5% to 4.5% in the top ten. This CDR3 has 15 amino acids. Germline V gene sequence: CDR1 SGHTA, CDR2 FQGNSA. V shed 6 bases and J shed 4 bases, with 18 bases lying between them. The source of the sample is a study of T cell responses to AZD1222 COVID-19 vaccine. Whole-study findings and limits: Donor demographics were predominantly white British with a female majority; clonal diversity may be underestimated.

This clonotype was obtained from an adult in good health. The sequencing used peripheral blood, collected on day 0 of AZD1222 vaccination. The chain joins TRBV7-2 to TRBJ1-2; D unresolved. In nucleotides, the CDR3 is TGTGCCAGCAGGGAGGGAGGGTTGTCGGCCTATGGCTACACCTTC. It encodes CASREGGLSAYGYTF.